These 28 T cell receptor beta chains were all obtained from the same sample, sequenced in a study of CD8+CD57+ T cells in acquired aplastic anemia. Template material for TCR beta VDJ and CDR3 profiling consisted of genomic DNA. TCRdb ran MiXCR on the reads and lists one entry per CDR3 protein. Here the sample spans approximately 170,000 distinct CDR3 sequences, around half being singletons. Previously, flow cytometry had revealed CD8+CD57+ cell expansion in the patients chosen for sequencing. The sequencing input was sorted CD4+, CD8+, or CD8+CD57+ T cells (not recorded which) from PBMCs. The receptors here all came from a human donor with aplastic anemia.

This clonotype was seen ten or more times. The chain couples TRBV29-1 to TRBJ2-1; no definite D call. CDR1 SQVTM and CDR2 ANQGSEA come from the germline V gene. V lost 4 bases, J lost 8 bases, and 6 bases lay in between. The CDR3 is 10 amino acids. The CDR3 region has the DNA TGCAGCGTTGGTTTTCATGAGCAGTTCTTC. Translation gives CSVGFHEQFF.

The chain is built from TRBV2 and TRBJ1-3, with TRBD1 matching over 8 bases. CDR1 and CDR2 (germline): SNHLY, FYNNEI. This CDR3 contains 13 residues. V shed 7 bases and J 4 bases; nucleotides not matched to a gene: 3. The CDR3 sequence: CASNRDRGNTIYF. The CDR3 nucleotides read TGTGCCAGCAACCGGGACAGGGGAAACACCATATATTTT.

This sequence joins TRBV20-1 and TRBJ2-5, with 9 bases that match TRBD2. The CDR3 is 14 amino acids. Trimming removed 3 bases from V and 4 bases from J; junction bases left unmatched: 6. CDR1 is DFQATT and CDR2 is SNEGSKA in the germline V gene (reference sequence). The CDR3 DNA sequence: TGCAGTGCTAGTGTGTCGACTAGCGGAGAGACCCAGTACTTC. This sequence encodes CSASVSTSGETQYF.

About this clonotype: A read error may explain this, as a much larger clone is one base away. The chain employs TRBV6-2 or TRBV6-3 and TRBJ2-5; D gene unclear. CDR1 and CDR2 (germline): MNHEY, SVGEGT. CDR3 length: 12 amino acids. CDR3 DNA: TGTGACAGCAGCCCGAACATGGAGACCCAGTACTTC. This sequence encodes CDSSPNMETQYF.

This chain joins TRBV24-1 and TRBJ1-2, with D possibly TRBD1 on 5 matching bases. CDR3 length: 15 amino acids. The ends were cut back, 5 bases at V and 1 base at J, with 13 bases in the middle. CDR1 KGHDR and CDR2 SFDVKD come from the germline V gene. The CDR3 DNA reads TGTGCCACCAGTGCTGGGAAGCAGGGTAACTATGGCTACACCTTC. Translation gives CATSAGKQGNYGYTF.

Only a few counts were recorded for this clonotype. The CDR3 nucleotides read TGTGCCACCAGTGAGGCAGGGCGCAACTATGGCTACACCTTC. It is translated as CATSEAGRNYGYTF. V and J are TRBV24-1 and TRBJ1-2, with D tentatively TRBD1 (5 bases). Germline-derived CDR1 and CDR2 are KGHDR and SFDVKD. This CDR3 contains 14 residues. Trimming pared 4 bases from V and 2 bases from J, leaving 10 bases between.

The rearrangement links TRBV20-1 to TRBJ1-1, with D possibly being TRBD1 (5 bases). CDR1 and CDR2 (germline): DFQATT, SNEGSKA (reference sequence). The V end lost 6 bases, the J end lost 2 bases, and 13 bases lay between the germline ends. This CDR3 contains 13 residues. The CDR3 is CSAESGGNTEAFF. Written as DNA, the CDR3 is TGCAGTGCCGAGTCCGGGGGTAACACTGAAGCTTTCTTT.

This clonotype showed up many times. This rearrangement joins TRBV3-1 to TRBJ1-2; no clear D gene. Between the trimmed V and J ends, which lost 6 bases and 6 bases, there was a span of 11 bases. The CDR3 sequence is 12 residues long. Germline-derived CDR1 and CDR2 are LGHDT and YNNKEL (reference sequence). The CDR3 protein is CASRDLGDGYTF. In DNA, the CDR3 is TGTGCCAGCAGGGATTTAGGCGATGGCTACACCTTC.

A remark on this clonotype: A much more abundant neighbour one base away suggests this may be a read error. The chain uses TRBV12-3 or TRBV12-4 and TRBJ1-2; D is unresolved. The germline V and J ends were trimmed by 2 bases and 3 bases, with 13 bases remaining between them. CDR3 length: 15 residues. The chain's CDR3 is CASSLSWTNYYGYTF. DNA for the CDR3: TGTGCCAGCAGTTTAAGTTGGACGAATTACTATGGCTACACCTTC.

The chain links TRBV15 to TRBJ2-7, with TRBD1 as a possible D gene (5 bases). CDR3 size: 15 residues. V dropped 0 bases and J dropped 5 bases, with 14 bases sitting between them. Germline-derived CDR1 and CDR2 are LNHNV and YYDKDF (reference sequence). The CDR3 coding sequence is TGTGCCACCAGCAGAGATTCAGGGATTAACCACGAGCAGTACTTC. It codes for CATSRDSGINHEQYF.

Concerning this clonotype: Because the CDR3's place on the DNA is in doubt, the DNA is left out and the CDR3 is given as listed by TCRdb. This chain connects TRBV7-2 to TRBJ2-5; the table's D call of TRBD2 was not tested on the DNA. The CDR3 has 16 amino acids, counting both end residues. Per the germline V gene, CDR1 is SGHTA and CDR2 is FQGNSA. CDR3 protein: CASSLVAGGNQETLYF.

Remarks on this clonotype: A read error may be the cause here, since a much bigger clone is one base away. The chain joins TRBV14 to TRBJ2-5; maybe TRBD2 (6 bases). The CDR3 sequence is 16 residues long. The V and J ends lost 4 bases and 6 bases respectively, with 21 bases between them. From germline, CDR1 is SGHDN and CDR2 FVKESK. CDR3 sequence reads: CASSPRTGEIQKTQYF. CDR3 nucleotide sequence: TGTGCCAGCAGCCCGAGGACGGGGGAAATACAAAAGACCCAGTACTTC.

This clonotype was seen many times. This chain joins TRBV5-1 and TRBJ1-2; 7 bases align to TRBD1. Germline loops: CDR1 SGHRS, CDR2 YFSETQ. The CDR3 spans 16 residues. The trim removed 3 bases at V and 8 bases at J, leaving 16 bases unmatched. The CDR3 DNA is TGCGCCAGCAGCTCTGGGGTAGGGCAGGGGGAACGAGGCTACACCTTC. Its translation is CASSSGVGQGERGYTF.

In this sample, this clonotype turned up many times. The CDR3 DNA reads as TGCAGTGCTAGAGAGGGACAGGGTAACACTGAAGCTTTCTTT. Protein product: CSAREGQGNTEAFF. The chain couples TRBV20-1 to TRBJ1-1; 9 bases agree with TRBD1. V shed 0 bases and J 2 bases; nucleotides not matched to a gene: 1. Per germline, CDR1 DFQATT and CDR2 SNEGSKA (reference sequence). This CDR3 has 14 residues.

A remark on this clonotype: Without the conserved terminal phenylalanine or tryptophan, this CDR3 likely stems from a read error. The V call is TRBV24-1, the J call TRBJ1-1; no clear D. The CDR3 is made up of 13 amino acids. The V gene's germline CDR1 is KGHDR and CDR2 SFDVKD. The CDR3 region is CASSSPTVTEAFL. For the CDR3, the DNA is TGTGCCAGCAGTTCCCCGACGGTCACTGAAGCTTTCCTT.

For this clonotype: This clone may be a read error of a much larger clone one base away. The chain links TRBV7-9 to TRBJ2-5; tentatively, D is TRBD2 (5 bases). Germline lookup yields CDR1 SEHNR and CDR2 FQNEAQ (reference sequence). V was trimmed by 5 bases and J by 5 bases, leaving 12 bases between them. The CDR3 runs to 13 residues. The CDR3, as DNA: TGTGCCAGCAGCCTACGGGGTTTGGAGACCCAGTACTTC. Amino acids: CASSLRGLETQYF.

The chain uses TRBV2 and TRBJ1-2, with 8 positions matching TRBD1. Germline loops: CDR1 SNHLY, CDR2 FYNNEI. This CDR3 spans 14 amino acids. The junction had 12 bases not matched to a gene; V was cut back by 8 bases and J by 7 bases. Written as DNA, the CDR3 is TGTGCCAGCGCCCCGGACAGGGCTGGGAGTGGCTACACCTTC. The encoded protein is CASAPDRAGSGYTF.

V is TRBV2 and J is TRBJ1-2; 11 nucleotides match TRBD1. The CDR3 has 16 amino acids. Per germline, CDR1 SNHLY and CDR2 FYNNEI. With V trimmed by 6 bases and J by 5 bases, 11 bases remained unmatched. The CDR3 sequence is CASRPEPGQGVYGYTF. The CDR3 DNA sequence: TGTGCCAGCAGACCCGAACCGGGACAGGGGGTTTATGGCTACACCTTC.

The chain couples TRBV15 to TRBJ2-3, with D hard to call. V gave up 3 bases and J gave up 4 bases, with 8 bases separating them. The CDR3 consists of 13 residues. Germline V gene sequence: CDR1 LNHNV, CDR2 YYDKDF (reference sequence). The CDR3 region has the DNA TGTGCCACCAGCAGGGATGGAGCAGATACGCAGTATTTT. Translation: CATSRDGADTQYF.

This clonotype appeared many times. This chain joins TRBV10-3 and TRBJ2-5; D perhaps matches TRBD2 (5 bases). The V gene lost 4 bases and the J gene lost 5 bases, with 11 bases spanning the gap. Germline assignment: CDR1 ENHRY and CDR2 SYGVKD. This CDR3 is built from 13 residues. This CDR3 is CAISGGVGETQYF. The CDR3 DNA sequence: TGTGCCATCAGTGGGGGAGTAGGGGAGACCCAGTACTTC.

V is TRBV29-1 and J is TRBJ2-1, with a possible D match to TRBD2 (6 bases). Trimming pared 6 bases from V and 0 bases from J, leaving 12 bases between. This CDR3 region has 14 residues. Germline V CDR1 and CDR2: SQVTM, ANQGSEA. In DNA, the CDR3 is TGCAGCGTCGCGGGGACTGGCTCCTACAATGAGCAGTTCTTC. Protein sequence: CSVAGTGSYNEQFF.

This clonotype was recorded many times. The chain is built from TRBV10-3 and TRBJ1-2, with D uncertain. Between the trimmed V and J ends, which lost 6 bases and 2 bases, there was a span of 13 bases. The germline gives CDR1 ENHRY, CDR2 SYGVKD. The CDR3 has 14 amino acids. CDR3 nucleotides: TGTGCCATCAGCAGCGGGGTCGTGAACTATGGCTACACCTTC. Translated, it gives CAISSGVVNYGYTF.

This clonotype was detected many times. The CDR3 bases are TGTGCCAGCAGTTTAGTTTCGGGGATGAACACTGAAGCTTTCTTT. It yields the protein CASSLVSGMNTEAFF. The chain employs TRBV12-3 or TRBV12-4 and TRBJ1-1; D gene unclear. Trimming removed 1 base at V and 0 bases at J, with 9 bases between. This CDR3 region has 15 residues.

Remarks on this clonotype: A much larger clone sits a single nucleotide away, making a read error possible. CDR3 in DNA: TGTGCCATCAGTTACTCTCAGGGTTGGGGTCAGCCCCAGCATTTT. Translation: CAISYSQGWGQPQHF. The chain couples TRBV10-3 to TRBJ1-5; a weak D match, TRBD1 (5 bases). Germline V gene lookup returns CDR1 ENHRY and CDR2 SYGVKD. The CDR3 runs to 15 residues. V lost 5 bases, J lost 6 bases, and 17 bases lay in between.

The chain joins TRBV2 to TRBJ1-6; no firm D call. Germline-derived CDR1 and CDR2 are SNHLY and FYNNEI. The V end lost 8 bases, the J end lost 0 bases, and 14 bases lay between the germline ends. The CDR3 length is 16 residues. CDR3: CASAFRPSSYNSPLHF. Here the CDR3 DNA reads TGTGCCAGCGCGTTTCGGCCGAGCTCCTATAATTCACCCCTCCACTTT.

This chain's CDR3 is CSVPGTSGSSYNEQFF. The CDR3 DNA reads TGCAGCGTTCCGGGGACTAGCGGGAGTTCCTACAATGAGCAGTTCTTC. V gene TRBV29-1 combines with J gene TRBJ2-1, with 14 positions matching TRBD2. V shed 5 bases, J shed 1 base, and the junction held 4 bases outside the gene matches. This CDR3 has 16 amino acids. The germline V gene encodes CDR1 SQVTM and CDR2 ANQGSEA.

There are many counts of this clonotype. V usage is TRBV5-1 and J usage is TRBJ2-5; TRBD1 is a possible D gene (6 bases). Germline V gene sequence: CDR1 SGHRS, CDR2 YFSETQ. The CDR3 length is 12 residues. Trimming pared 9 bases from V and 0 bases from J, leaving 9 bases between. The CDR3 DNA reads TGCGCCACCCGGACAGACCAAGAGACCCAGTACTTC. It specifies CATRTDQETQYF.

This clonotype was counted many times. This rearrangement joins TRBV6-2 or TRBV6-3 to TRBJ1-1; perhaps TRBD1 as D (5 bases). CDR3 length equals 15 residues. CDR1 MNHEY and CDR2 SVGEGT come from the germline V gene. Trimming removed 2 bases at V and 2 bases at J, with 12 bases between. This CDR3 is CASSYGGTANTEAFF. The DNA for the CDR3 is TGTGCCAGCAGTTACGGGGGGACGGCTAACACTGAAGCTTTCTTT.